This T cell receptor beta chain was sequenced for a study of T cell changes during pregnancy in multiple sclerosis. The CDR3 has 13 residues. Trimming pared 4 bases from V and 1 base from J, leaving 7 bases between. Germline loops: CDR1 SGHRS, CDR2 YFSETQ. The data were produced by immunoSEQ multiplex PCR, yet TCRdb's version contains in-frame clones alone and is incomplete. The sample comprises tens of thousands of clones, approximately 90% of which are singletons, and 1.4% rests with the top ten. The TCR originated in a female donor with multiple sclerosis, enrolled in a pregnancy study. The chain joins TRBV5-1 to TRBJ2-3, with a tentative D call TRBD1 (5 bases). Sample: peripheral blood, taken in the third trimester of pregnancy. This CDR3 reads CASSAQGTDTQYF. In DNA, the CDR3 is TGCGCCAGCAGCGCACAGGGCACAGATACGCAGTATTTT.